Following are 12 T cell receptor beta chains from one sample sequenced in a study of T cells in Graves' hyperthyroidism and ophthalmopathy. TCR beta CDR3 regions were amplified from RNA. First-round RT-PCR targeting the TCR CDR3 was performed with the HTBI primer set. TCRdb passed the multiplex PCR reads through MiXCR, listing each CDR3 protein once. The sample shows around 340,000 distinct CDR3 sequences, around 17% of them seen only once. Sequencing was performed on blood. The receptors stem from a man aged 25 to 45 with Graves' hyperthyroidism.

The chain is built from TRBV9 and TRBJ2-7; a possible D gene is TRBD2 (5 bases). V lost 2 bases to trimming and J lost 1 base, with 13 bases between them. The CDR3 consists of 15 residues. Germline CDR1 SGDLS, CDR2 YYNGEE. The CDR3 DNA sequence: TGTGCCAGCAGCGTGTCGGGGTCCACTTCCTACGAGCAGTACTTC. It is translated as CASSVSGSTSYEQYF.

This clonotype was counted at least ten times. The genes are TRBV4-2 and TRBJ2-5; the D gene is possibly TRBD1 (6 bases). The CDR3 is 15 amino acids. V was trimmed by 4 bases and J by 5 bases, leaving 17 bases between them. CDR1 LGHNA and CDR2 YNFKEQ come from the germline V gene. The CDR3 DNA follows: TGTGCCAGCAGCCTAGCCCTGGGGGCAAGGGAGACCCAGTACTTC. Its protein product is CASSLALGARETQYF.

This clonotype was seen ten or more times. The chain recombines TRBV12-3 or TRBV12-4 with TRBJ2-3; tentatively, D is TRBD2 (7 bases). V was cut by 3 bases and J by 5 bases, with 21 bases left in between. This CDR3 is 17 amino acids long. This chain's CDR3 is CASSFHARGGSIDTQYF. The CDR3 DNA is TGTGCCAGCAGTTTCCATGCAAGGGGGGGCTCGATAGATACGCAGTATTTT.

The sample holds a few counts of this clonotype. The chain is built from TRBV6-1 and TRBJ1-1, with no clear D. The CDR3 runs to 13 residues. CDR1 MNHNS and CDR2 SASEGT come from the germline V gene. Trimming left V 9 bases short and J 1 base short, with 12 bases between. The CDR3 DNA is TGTGCCAGTTTCCAATTTGGGAACACTGAAGCTTTCTTT. It encodes CASFQFGNTEAFF.

This clonotype was picked up many times. The chain is built from TRBV10-1 and TRBJ2-7; the match to TRBD1 covers 8 bases. Losses at the gene ends were 7 bases for V and 0 bases for J; bases not matched to a gene: 11. The CDR3 covers 16 residues. The V gene's germline CDR1 is WNHNN and CDR2 SYGVQD (reference sequence). CDR3 residues: CASTTNRGRISYEQYF. CDR3 DNA: TGCGCCAGCACAACAAACAGGGGGAGAATCTCCTACGAGCAGTACTTC.

The CDR3 reads CASSEPKAFF. The DNA of the CDR3 is TGTGCCAGCAGTGAACCTAAAGCTTTCTTT. The J gene is TRBJ1-1, the V gene TRBV6-1; no clear D. Trimming removed 2 bases at V and 9 bases at J, with 4 bases between. Germline V gene lookup returns CDR1 MNHNS and CDR2 SASEGT. The CDR3 has 10 amino acids.

This clonotype appeared many times. The chain has TRBV10-1 and TRBJ2-7; unclear D gene. The V and J ends lost 3 bases and 5 bases respectively, with 14 bases between them. The germline CDR1 and CDR2 sequences are WNHNN and SYGVQD (reference sequence). The CDR3 loop spans 14 amino acids. CDR3 DNA sequence: TGCGCCAGCAGTGATAGTTTCGGGCCGGACGAGCAGTACTTC. This translates into CASSDSFGPDEQYF.

The J gene is TRBJ2-5, the V gene TRBV27, with TRBD2 identical over 7 bases. CDR3 length: 17 residues. CDR1 is MNHEY and CDR2 is SMNVEV in the germline V gene (reference sequence). Trimming at V came to 6 bases and at J to 9 bases, leaving 22 bases not matched to a gene. CDR3 DNA sequence: TGTGCCAGCAGCCGAAGTCCGAGGACGGCGGGGGAACAGCCCCAGTACTTC. Residues: CASSRSPRTAGEQPQYF.

This clonotype turned up a few times. The rearrangement uses TRBV7-2 and TRBJ2-7, with TRBD2 identical over 8 bases. The length of the CDR3 is 15 residues. With 8 bases clipped from V and 0 bases from J, the junction kept 9 bases outside the gene matches. Per germline, CDR1 SGHTA and CDR2 FQGNSA. The CDR3 DNA sequence: TGTGCCAGCGCCTTAGCGGGAACTAGCTCCTACGAGCAGTACTTC. As protein: CASALAGTSSYEQYF. Variable domain in full (rest from reference TRBV7-2 and TRBJ2-7): GAGVSQSPSNKVTEKGKDVELRCDPISGHTALYWYRQSLGQGLEFLIYFQGNSAPDKSGLPSDRFSAERTGGSVSTLTIQRTQQEDSAVYLCASALAGTSSYEQYFGPGTRLTVT.

V gene TRBV6-4 combines with J gene TRBJ2-1, with 11 bases lining up with TRBD2. Germline assignment: CDR1 MRHNA and CDR2 SNTAGT. CDR3 length equals 16 residues. V shed 5 bases and J 8 bases; nucleotides not matched to a gene: 11. CDR3 protein: CASSPLELAGVDEQFF. The CDR3 DNA sequence: TGTGCCAGCAGTCCCCTGGAACTAGCGGGAGTTGATGAGCAGTTCTTC.

This clonotype showed up many times. The chain combines TRBV28 with TRBJ2-7, with TRBD1 identical over 7 bases. The CDR3 runs to 15 residues. V shed 4 bases, J shed 6 bases, and the junction held 12 bases outside the gene matches. Germline assignment: CDR1 MDHEN and CDR2 SYDVKM. CDR3 DNA sequence: TGTGCCAGCAGTTCCCCGGGACAGAGAATATTCGAGCAGTACTTC. Its protein is CASSSPGQRIFEQYF.

This clonotype was counted many times. This sequence joins TRBV2 and TRBJ2-3, with 8 nucleotides matching TRBD2. CDR1 and CDR2 from the germline V gene are SNHLY and FYNNEI. J lost 0 bases, V lost 5 bases, and 10 bases had no gene match. The CDR3 consists of 17 residues. DNA for the CDR3: TGTGCCAGCAGTTTCTTGACTAGCGCCTCTAGCACAGATACGCAGTATTTT. Its protein product is CASSFLTSASSTDTQYF.